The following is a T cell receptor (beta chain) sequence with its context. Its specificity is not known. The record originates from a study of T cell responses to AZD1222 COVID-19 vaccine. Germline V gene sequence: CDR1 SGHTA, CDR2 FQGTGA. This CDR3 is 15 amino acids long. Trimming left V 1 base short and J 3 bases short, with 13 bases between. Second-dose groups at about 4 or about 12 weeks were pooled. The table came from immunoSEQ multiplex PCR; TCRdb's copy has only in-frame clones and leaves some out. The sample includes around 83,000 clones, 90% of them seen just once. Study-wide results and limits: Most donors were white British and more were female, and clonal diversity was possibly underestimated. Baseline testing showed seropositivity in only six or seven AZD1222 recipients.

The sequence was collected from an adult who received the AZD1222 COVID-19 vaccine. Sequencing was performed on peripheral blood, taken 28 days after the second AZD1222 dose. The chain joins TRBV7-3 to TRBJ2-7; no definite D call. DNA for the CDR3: TGTGCCAGCAGCTTAAGGGCAGGAGTCGACTACGAGCAGTACTTC. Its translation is CASSLRAGVDYEQYF.